This T cell receptor beta chain was retrieved from a study of T cells in tumors after PD-1 blockade. Study background: Excluded were patients with checkpoint blockade, immunosuppressants, or radiotherapy or other anti-cancer therapy within 4 weeks. Either cemiplimab 350 mg every 2 weeks or pembrolizumab 200 mg every 3 weeks was given.

The table came from immunoSEQ multiplex PCR; TCRdb's copy has only in-frame clones and leaves some out. This table holds 20,000 or so clones, 81% found once. The CDR3 length is 17 residues. The germline V gene encodes CDR1 MNHEY and CDR2 SMNVEV (reference sequence). Germline trimming cut 6 bases from V and 3 bases from J; bases unmatched to any gene: 11. This clonotype was sampled from a human donor with advanced basal cell or squamous cell carcinoma (not recorded which). The specimen was PBMCs, collected after anti-PD-1 therapy. The chain has TRBV27 and TRBJ1-5, with TRBD1 matching over 10 bases. This CDR3 is CASSNYGTGALNQPQHF. The CDR3 region has the DNA TGTGCCAGCAGCAACTACGGGACAGGGGCCCTCAATCAGCCCCAGCATTTT.